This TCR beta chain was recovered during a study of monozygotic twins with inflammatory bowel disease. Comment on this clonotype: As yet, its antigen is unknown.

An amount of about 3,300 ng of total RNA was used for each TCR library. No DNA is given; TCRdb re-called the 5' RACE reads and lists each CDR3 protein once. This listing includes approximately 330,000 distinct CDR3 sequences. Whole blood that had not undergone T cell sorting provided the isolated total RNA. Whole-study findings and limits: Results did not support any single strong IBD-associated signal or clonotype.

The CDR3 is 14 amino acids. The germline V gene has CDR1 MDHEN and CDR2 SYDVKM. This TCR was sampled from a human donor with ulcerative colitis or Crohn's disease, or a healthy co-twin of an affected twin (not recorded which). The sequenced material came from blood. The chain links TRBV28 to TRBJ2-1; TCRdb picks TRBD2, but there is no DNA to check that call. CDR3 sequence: CASSSAGSRNEQFF. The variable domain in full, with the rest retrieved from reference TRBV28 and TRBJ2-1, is DVKVTQSSRYLVKRTGEKVFLECVQDMDHENMFWYRQDPGLGLRLIYFSYDVKMKEKGDIPEGYSVSREKKERFSLILESASTNQTSMYLCASSSAGSRNEQFFGPGTRLTVL.